This T cell receptor beta chain was documented in a study of patients and donors after allogeneic stem cell transplantation (TCRdb year 2020). The library was produced with RT-PCR. The sequencer was a NextSeq 550. The public reads were reanalyzed by TCRdb: fastp trimming at Q25, MiXCR alignment, in-frame beta chains only. Merged by CDR3 protein, the rows form single entries marked with the most common genes and DNA. Across this sample there are about 110,000 distinct CDR3 sequences, with around 36% seen only once. The top ten hold roughly 30% of the sample. The CDR3 runs 14 residues from the cysteine to the phenylalanine. Only the CDR3 DNA stays, 42 bases, in frame from base 1. The CDR1 and CDR2 encoded by the germline V gene are SGHTA and FQGNSA. V drops 5 bases and J drops 10 bases, leaving 18 bases in between. This clonotype was counted only a few times. Its target antigen remains unknown. No qualities accompany the bases; no much larger clone lies one base away.

Input material: blood, either unsorted or a sorted T cell fraction (not recorded which). The receptor was isolated from a human donor who was either an allogeneic HSCT recipient or a stem cell or donor lymphocyte infusion donor (not recorded which). It is not recorded whose cells these are; they may come from a transplant donor. The receptor chain draws on TRBV7-2 and TRBJ2-1, with TRBD2 tentatively as D gene (5 bases match). The DNA reads TGTGCCAGCAGCCTCTCGAGGGTGCATAAGGAGCAGTTCTTC. This yields the protein CASSLSRVHKEQFF.